The 11 T cell receptor beta chains below were found in one sample sequenced in a study of technical replicates of blood from several donors. Repertoires were generated with immunoSEQ multiplex PCR, while TCRdb's copy carries only in-frame clones and drops some. The table lists about 70,000 clones, roughly 94% of them singletons. Material: T cells isolated from PBMCs. Receptors originate from a human donor in good health.

The V call is TRBV9, the J call TRBJ2-7, with D possibly being TRBD1 (5 bases). In germline, CDR1 is SGDLS, CDR2 YYNGEE. The CDR3 is 16 amino acids. The V end lost 0 bases, the J end lost 4 bases, and 17 bases lay between the germline ends. The CDR3 nucleotides are TGTGCCAGCAGCGTAGGTCAGGGAAGGGCGCAGTACGAGCAGTACTTC. It encodes CASSVGQGRAQYEQYF.

V gene TRBV6-6 combines with J gene TRBJ2-1; 8 nucleotides match TRBD2. This CDR3 region has 14 residues. Trimming cost V 6 bases and J 1 base; bases outside gene matches: 2. The germline V gene has CDR1 MNHNY and CDR2 SVGAGI (reference sequence). The CDR3 DNA reads TGTGCCAGCAGCCTAGCGGGTTCCTACAATGAGCAGTTCTTC. This codes for CASSLAGSYNEQFF.

The V gene is TRBV5-1, the J gene TRBJ2-1, with D hard to call. With 0 bases removed from V and 0 bases from J, the gap between germline ends came to 10 bases. The CDR3 runs to 16 residues. The germline V gene encodes CDR1 SGHRS and CDR2 YFSETQ. The CDR3 sequence: CASSLAPYSSYNEQFF. The CDR3 bases are TGCGCCAGCAGCTTGGCCCCGTACTCCTCCTACAATGAGCAGTTCTTC. The full variable domain, completed using reference TRBV5-1 and TRBJ2-1, is KAGVTQTPRYLIKTRGQQVTLSCSPISGHRSVSWYQQTPGQGLQFLFEYFSETQRNKGNFPGRFSGRQFSNSRSEMNVSTLELGDSALYLCASSLAPYSSYNEQFFGPGTRLTVL.

This chain uses TRBV21-1 with TRBJ2-2; TRBD2, the D gene given by the table, was not confirmed from the DNA. TRBV21-1 is annotated as a pseudogene. This CDR3 has 15 amino acids. The CDR3 DNA is TGTGCCAGCAGCTCCACGCGGAACCCAACCGGGGAGCTGTTTTTT. It is translated as CASSSTRNPTGELFF.

The rearrangement uses TRBV5-1 and TRBJ2-5; 12 bases are shared with TRBD2. J was trimmed by 4 bases and V by 0 bases; bases with no gene match: 1. CDR1 and CDR2 (germline): SGHRS, YFSETQ. The CDR3 spans 15 residues. This CDR3 is CASSLGGLAGETQYF. CDR3 bases: TGCGCCAGCAGCTTGGGGGGACTAGCGGGAGAGACCCAGTACTTC.

The chain couples TRBV28 to TRBJ1-5, with 8 bases that match TRBD1. The J segment lost 5 bases and the V segment lost 3 bases, leaving 15 bases of the junction unmatched. The CDR3 has 18 amino acids. CDR1 and CDR2 (germline): MDHEN, SYDVKM. The chain's CDR3 is CASSFPSDRVLIHQPQHF. The CDR3 DNA reads as TGTGCCAGCAGTTTTCCCTCGGACAGGGTTTTAATACATCAGCCCCAGCATTTT.

The rearrangement links TRBV4-1 to TRBJ2-5; weak D call: TRBD2 (7 bases). V lost 1 base, J lost 0 bases, and 15 bases lay in between. The CDR3 extends over 17 amino acids. Germline V gene sequence: CDR1 MGHRA, CDR2 YSYEKL. In DNA form, the CDR3 reads TGCGCCAGCAGCCAAGCCGGGGGGCGGACGTACCAAGAGACCCAGTACTTC. Residues: CASSQAGGRTYQETQYF.

The DNA of the CDR3 is TGTGCCAGCAGCCAAGTCACAGGGTATTTCGAGACCCAGTACTTC. Its protein is CASSQVTGYFETQYF. J is TRBJ2-5 and V is TRBV14, with D tentatively TRBD1 (6 bases). Germline V CDR1 and CDR2: SGHDN, FVKESK. The CDR3 extends over 15 amino acids. V lost 1 base and J lost 5, with 14 bases in between.

The chain links TRBV5-4 to TRBJ2-5, with D tentatively TRBD1 (6 bases). V shed 4 bases and J shed 3 bases, with 13 bases lying between them. The germline V gene encodes CDR1 SGHNT and CDR2 YYREEE (reference sequence). The CDR3 totals 14 residues. The DNA for the CDR3 is TGTGCCAGCAGCCCTACAGGGACCGAAGAGACCCAGTACTTC. Translated, it gives CASSPTGTEETQYF.

This clone was recorded once. This rearrangement joins TRBV29-1 to TRBJ1-1; 7 bases are shared with TRBD1. Trimming took 3 bases from V and 8 from J; bases not matched to a gene: 9. The V gene's germline CDR1 is SQVTM and CDR2 ANQGSEA. This CDR3 spans 13 amino acids. CDR3 loop: CSVEGIGGKEAFF. In DNA form, the CDR3 reads TGCAGCGTTGAGGGTATAGGGGGCAAGGAAGCTTTCTTT.

The chain carries TRBV15 and TRBJ1-5; possible D gene TRBD1, 6 bases. CDR1 is LNHNV, CDR2 YYDKDF, per germline (reference sequence). CDR3 length equals 16 residues. The ends were cut back, 1 base at V and 6 bases at J, with 16 bases in the middle. The CDR3 bases are TGTGCCACCAGCAGAGGAGGGTCAGGGGAAGGTCAGCCCCAGCATTTT. It is translated as CATSRGGSGEGQPQHF.